This T cell receptor beta chain was sequenced in a study of CD8 T cells in ankylosing spondylitis. Using quantitative 5'-RACE with molecular barcodes, the authors made TCR beta libraries. MiXCR, applied by TCRdb to the 5' RACE reads, yields one record per CDR3 protein. Altogether under 250,000 distinct CDR3 sequences are present, approximately 10% being singletons, with the ten largest covering about 2.8%. This clonotype has just a few counts. Its antigen is unknown. The CDR3 is 14 residues long. CDR1 and CDR2 (germline): DFQATT, SNEGSKA (reference sequence). The V segment lost 7 bases and the J segment 3 bases; nucleotides outside the gene matches: 7. Study-level results: According to the report, clones linked to the disease were significantly enriched in matched synovial fluid samples taken from ankylosing spondylitis patients. What seemed typical of ankylosing spondylitis blood was a TCR beta motif built from roughly 8 highly homologous variants. Some motif variants had been reported before (in reactive arthritis synovial fluid and blood).

V usage is TRBV20-1 and J usage is TRBJ2-3, with 10 nucleotides matching TRBD2. This sequence originates from a male donor with ankylosing spondylitis or in good health (not recorded which). Sequences were obtained from blood, either unsorted or a sorted T cell fraction (not recorded which). CDR3 sequence reads: CSVFGLAVTDTQYF. As DNA, the CDR3 is TGCAGTGTATTTGGACTAGCGGTGACAGATACGCAGTATTTT.